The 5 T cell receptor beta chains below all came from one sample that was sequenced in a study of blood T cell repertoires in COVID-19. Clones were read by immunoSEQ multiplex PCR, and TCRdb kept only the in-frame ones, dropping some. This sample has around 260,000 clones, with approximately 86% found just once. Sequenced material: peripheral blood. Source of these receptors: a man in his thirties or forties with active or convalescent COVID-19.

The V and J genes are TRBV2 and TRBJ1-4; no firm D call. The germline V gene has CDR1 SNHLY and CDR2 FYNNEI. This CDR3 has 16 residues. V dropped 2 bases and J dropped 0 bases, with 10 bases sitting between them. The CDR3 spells CASSETMTTTNEKLFF. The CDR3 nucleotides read TGTGCCAGCAGTGAAACGATGACTACAACTAATGAAAAACTGTTTTTT.

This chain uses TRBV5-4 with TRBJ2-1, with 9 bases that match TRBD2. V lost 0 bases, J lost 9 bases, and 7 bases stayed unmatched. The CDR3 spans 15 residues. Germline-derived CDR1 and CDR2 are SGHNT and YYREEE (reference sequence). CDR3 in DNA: TGTGCCAGCAGCTTGGACCGCGGGGGGGCCCGTGAGCAGTTCTTC. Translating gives CASSLDRGGAREQFF.

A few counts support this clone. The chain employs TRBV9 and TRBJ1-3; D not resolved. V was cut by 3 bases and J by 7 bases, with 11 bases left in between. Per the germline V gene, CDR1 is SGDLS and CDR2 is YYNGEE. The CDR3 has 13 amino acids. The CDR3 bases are TGTGCCAGCAGCGGCGGATCGGGGAACACCATATATTTT. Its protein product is CASSGGSGNTIYF. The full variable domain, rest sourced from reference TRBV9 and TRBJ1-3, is DSGVTQTPKHLITATGQRVTLRCSPRSGDLSVYWYQQSLDQGLQFLIQYYNGEERAKGNILERFSAQQFPDLHSELNLSSLELGDSALYFCASSGGSGNTIYFGEGSWLTVV.

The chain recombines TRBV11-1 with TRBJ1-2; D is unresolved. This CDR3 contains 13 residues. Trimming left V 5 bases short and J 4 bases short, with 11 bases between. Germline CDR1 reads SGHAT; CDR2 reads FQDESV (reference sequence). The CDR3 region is CASSAMARYGYTF. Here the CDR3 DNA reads TGTGCCAGCAGCGCCATGGCCCGCTATGGCTACACCTTC.

CDR3 residues: CASSLSGGRGPNEKLFF. The CDR3 DNA reads TGTGCCAGCAGTCTTTCCGGGGGAAGGGGACCGAATGAAAAACTGTTTTTT. The chain carries TRBV28 and TRBJ1-4; D perhaps matches TRBD1 (5 bases). This CDR3 has 17 amino acids. Trimming removed 5 bases from V and 5 bases from J, with 21 bases in between. Germline CDR1 reads MDHEN; CDR2 reads SYDVKM.